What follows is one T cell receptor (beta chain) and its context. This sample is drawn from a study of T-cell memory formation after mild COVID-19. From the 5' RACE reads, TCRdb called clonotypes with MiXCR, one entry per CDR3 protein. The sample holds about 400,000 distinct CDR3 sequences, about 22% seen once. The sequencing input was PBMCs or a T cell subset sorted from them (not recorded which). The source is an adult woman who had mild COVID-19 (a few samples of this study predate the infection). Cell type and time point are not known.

CDR3 sequence reads: CASSLAGPRLAGNPKNIQYF. CDR3 DNA: TGTGCCAGCAGCTTAGCGGGCCCCCGACTAGCGGGGAACCCCAAAAACATTCAGTACTTC. The chain joins TRBV7-8 to TRBJ2-4, with TRBD2 matching over 11 bases. The V gene's germline CDR1 is SGHVS and CDR2 FQNEAQ. The V gene end was trimmed by 0 bases and the J gene end by 2 bases; junction bases not matched to a gene: 12. The CDR3 extends over 20 amino acids.